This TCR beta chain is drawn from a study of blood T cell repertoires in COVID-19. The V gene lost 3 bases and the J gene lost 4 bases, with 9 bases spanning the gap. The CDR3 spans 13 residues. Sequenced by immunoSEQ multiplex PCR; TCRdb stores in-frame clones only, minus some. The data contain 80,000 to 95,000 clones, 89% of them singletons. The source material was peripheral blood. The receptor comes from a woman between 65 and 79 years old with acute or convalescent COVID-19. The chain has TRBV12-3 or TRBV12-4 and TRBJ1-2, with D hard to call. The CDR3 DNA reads TGTGCCAGCAGTTTTTCGGGAACCTATGGCTACACCTTC. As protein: CASSFSGTYGYTF.